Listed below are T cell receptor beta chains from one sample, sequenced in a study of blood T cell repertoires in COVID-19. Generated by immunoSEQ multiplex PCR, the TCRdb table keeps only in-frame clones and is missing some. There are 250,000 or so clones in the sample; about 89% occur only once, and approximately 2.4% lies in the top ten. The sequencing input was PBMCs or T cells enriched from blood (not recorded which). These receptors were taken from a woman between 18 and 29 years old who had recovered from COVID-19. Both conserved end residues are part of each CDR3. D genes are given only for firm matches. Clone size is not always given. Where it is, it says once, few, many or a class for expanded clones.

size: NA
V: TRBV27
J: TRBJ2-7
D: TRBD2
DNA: TGTGCCAGCAGACTCATAGCGGGGGGGACCTACGAGCAGTACTTC
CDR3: CASRLIAGGTYEQYF

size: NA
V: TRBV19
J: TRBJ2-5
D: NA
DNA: TGTGCCAGTAGTATCCCAGGGATGGAAGAGACCCAGTACTTC
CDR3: CASSIPGMEETQYF

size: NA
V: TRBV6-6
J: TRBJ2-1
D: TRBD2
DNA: TGTGCCAGCAGCCTACTAGCGGACAATGAGCAGTTCTTC
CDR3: CASSLLADNEQFF

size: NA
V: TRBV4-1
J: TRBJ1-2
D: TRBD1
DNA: TGCGCCAGCAGCCAAGATGAGGGGCAGGGGGGCTATGGCTACACCTTC
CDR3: CASSQDEGQGGYGYTF

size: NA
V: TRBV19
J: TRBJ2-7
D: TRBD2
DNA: TGTGCCAGTAGTATAAGGGCTAGCGGGAGCTACGAGCAGTACTTC
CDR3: CASSIRASGSYEQYF

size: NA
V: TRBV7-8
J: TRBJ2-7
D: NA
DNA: TGTGCCAGCAGCCCCCGGGACTCCTCCTACGAGCAGTACTTC
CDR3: CASSPRDSSYEQYF

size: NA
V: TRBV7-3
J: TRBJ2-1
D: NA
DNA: TGTGCCAGCAGCTTAATCCGGGAGAGAAAGGATGAGCAGTTCTTC
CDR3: CASSLIRERKDEQFF

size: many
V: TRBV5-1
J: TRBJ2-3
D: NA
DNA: TGCGCCAGCAGCTTGTTATACGGGGTGCATAGCACAGATACGCAGTATTTT
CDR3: CASSLLYGVHSTDTQYF

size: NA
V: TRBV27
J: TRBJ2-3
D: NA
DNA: TGTGCCAGCAGTTTGGACAGCTTCACAGATACGCAGTATTTT
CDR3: CASSLDSFTDTQYF

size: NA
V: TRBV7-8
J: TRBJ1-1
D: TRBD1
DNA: TGTGCCAGCAGCTTAGACAGGGGCATGAACACTGAAGCTTTCTTT
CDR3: CASSLDRGMNTEAFF

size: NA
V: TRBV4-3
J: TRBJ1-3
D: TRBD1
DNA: TGCGCCAGCAGCCAAGACCTCCAGGGACAGGGGATCGGGAACACCATATATTTT
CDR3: CASSQDLQGQGIGNTIYF

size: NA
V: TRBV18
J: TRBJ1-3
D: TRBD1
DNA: TGTGCCAGCTCACCTGGACAGGGCGGTGGAAACACCATATATTTT
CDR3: CASSPGQGGGNTIYF

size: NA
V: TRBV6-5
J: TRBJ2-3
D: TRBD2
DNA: TGTGCCAGCAAATGGCGGGGGTCCACAGATACGCAGTATTTT
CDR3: CASKWRGSTDTQYF

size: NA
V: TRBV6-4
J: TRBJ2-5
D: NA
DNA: TGTTCCCCTGCACCGGGACTCCAAGAGACCCAGTACTTC
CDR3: CSPAPGLQETQYF

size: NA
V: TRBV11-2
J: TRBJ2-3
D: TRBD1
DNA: TGTGCCAGCAGCTTTATACAGGGGGCCTGGACAGATACGCAGTATTTT
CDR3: CASSFIQGAWTDTQYF

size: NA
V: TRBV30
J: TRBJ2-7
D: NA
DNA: TGTGCCTGGAGTACTAGTCGAGGCGAGCAGTACTTC
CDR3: CAWSTSRGEQYF

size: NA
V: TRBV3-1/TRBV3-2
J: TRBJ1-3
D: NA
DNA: TGTGCCAGCAGCCGACAGAGTCTCTCTGGAAACACCATATATTTT
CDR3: CASSRQSLSGNTIYF

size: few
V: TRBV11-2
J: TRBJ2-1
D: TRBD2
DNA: TGTGCCAGCAGCCCCCGCGGGGCTAGCGGGAGGGCATCCCATGAGCAGTTCTTC
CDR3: CASSPRGASGRASHEQFF

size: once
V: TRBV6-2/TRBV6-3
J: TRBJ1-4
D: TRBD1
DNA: TGTGCCAGCAGCAGACAGGGGGATGAAAAACTGTTTTTT
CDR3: CASSRQGDEKLFF

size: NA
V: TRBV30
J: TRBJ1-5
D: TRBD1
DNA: TGTGCCTGGAGCCTCGAGGTTGGGACAGACCACAATCAGCCCCAGCATTTT
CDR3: CAWSLEVGTDHNQPQHF

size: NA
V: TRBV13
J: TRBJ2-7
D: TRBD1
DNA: TGTGCCAGCAGCTTACCGGGACAGGGTGTTTACGAGCAGTACTTC
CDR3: CASSLPGQGVYEQYF

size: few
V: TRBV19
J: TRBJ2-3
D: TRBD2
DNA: TGTGCCAGTAGGGATAGCGGGAGGGCCCTAGATACGCAGTATTTT
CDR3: CASRDSGRALDTQYF

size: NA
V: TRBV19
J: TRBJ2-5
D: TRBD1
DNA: TGTGCCAGTAACAGGGGGCTCCAAGAGACCCAGTACTTC
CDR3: CASNRGLQETQYF

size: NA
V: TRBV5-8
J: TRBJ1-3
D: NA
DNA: TGTGCCAGCAGTTTAGACAGGATCTCTGGAAACACCATATATTTT
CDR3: CASSLDRISGNTIYF

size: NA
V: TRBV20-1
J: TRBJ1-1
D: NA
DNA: TGCAGTGCTACCTTGTACACTGAAGCTTTCTTT
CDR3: CSATLYTEAFF

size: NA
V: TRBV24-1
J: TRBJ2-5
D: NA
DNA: TGTGCCACCAAGGACAGTTTCCAAGAGACCCAGTACTTC
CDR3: CATKDSFQETQYF

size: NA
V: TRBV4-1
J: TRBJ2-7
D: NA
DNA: TGCGCCAGCAGCGAAGGGACGGACATCACGGGCTACGAGCAGTACTTC
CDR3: CASSEGTDITGYEQYF

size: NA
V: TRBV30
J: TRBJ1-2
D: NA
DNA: TGTGCCTGGAGTCTAGAGCCCCGTTTTTATGGCTACACCTTC
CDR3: CAWSLEPRFYGYTF

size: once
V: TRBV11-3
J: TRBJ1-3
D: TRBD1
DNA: TGTGCCAGCAGCCCATTACGACAGGGGAGGACTGGAAACACCATATATTTT
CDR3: CASSPLRQGRTGNTIYF

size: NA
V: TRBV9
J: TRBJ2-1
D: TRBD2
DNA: TGTGCCAGCAGCTCTAACGAGGGACTAGCGGGAGTGCGGAACAATGAGCAGTTCTTC
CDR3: CASSSNEGLAGVRNNEQFF

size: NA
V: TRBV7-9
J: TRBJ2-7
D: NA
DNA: TGTGCCAGCGAGGGGGGGAATGAGCAGTACTTC
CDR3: CASEGGNEQYF

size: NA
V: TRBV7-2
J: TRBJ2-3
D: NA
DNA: TGTGCCAGCAGCAGACTGATAGATACGCAGTATTTT
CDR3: CASSRLIDTQYF

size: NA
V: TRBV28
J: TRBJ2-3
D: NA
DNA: TGTGCCAGCTTCAAAAAGGGGCCAGCTACGCAGTATTTT
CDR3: CASFKKGPATQYF

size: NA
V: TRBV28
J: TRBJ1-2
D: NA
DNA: TGTGCCAGCAGTTTCGGCGGCAGGGACTATGGCTACACCTTC
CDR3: CASSFGGRDYGYTF

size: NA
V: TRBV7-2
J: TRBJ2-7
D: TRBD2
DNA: TGTGCCAGCAGCTTGGGGCTAGCGGGCTACGAGCAGTACTTC
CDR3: CASSLGLAGYEQYF

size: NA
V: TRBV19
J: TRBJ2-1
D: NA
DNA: TGTGCCAGTAGTCTACAGTCAAACAATGAGCAGTTCTTC
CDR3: CASSLQSNNEQFF

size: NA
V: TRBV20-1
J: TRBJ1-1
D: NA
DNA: TGCAGTGAGATCCCACAGAATGAAGCTTTCTTT
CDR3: CSEIPQNEAFF

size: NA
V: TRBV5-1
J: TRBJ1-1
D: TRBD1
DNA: TGCGCCAGCGGCTTTCCGGGACAGAGAGGGACTGAAGCTTTCTTT
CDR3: CASGFPGQRGTEAFF

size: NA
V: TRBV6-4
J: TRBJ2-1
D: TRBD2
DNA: TGTGCCAGCCCCGCGGGACTAGCTTCCAATGAGCAGTTCTTC
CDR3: CASPAGLASNEQFF

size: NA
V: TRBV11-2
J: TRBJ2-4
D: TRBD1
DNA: TGTGCCAGCAGCGGGGACAGGGAAGGGGCCAACATTCAGTACTTC
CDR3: CASSGDREGANIQYF

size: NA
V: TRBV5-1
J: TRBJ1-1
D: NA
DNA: TGCGCCAGCAGTGCCTATAACCTCCCGAACACTGAAGCTTTCTTT
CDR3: CASSAYNLPNTEAFF

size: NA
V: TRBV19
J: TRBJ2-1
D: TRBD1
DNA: TGTGCCAGCTTCGGACAGGGGACCTACAATGAGCAGTTCTTC
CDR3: CASFGQGTYNEQFF

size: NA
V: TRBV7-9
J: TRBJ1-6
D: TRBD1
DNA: TGTGCCAGCAGCATCCGGGACAGGGAATCACCCCTCCACTTT
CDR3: CASSIRDRESPLHF

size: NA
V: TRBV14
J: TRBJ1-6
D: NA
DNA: TGTGCCAGCAGCCAAGTCGGGGGTTCACCCCTCCACTTT
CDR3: CASSQVGGSPLHF

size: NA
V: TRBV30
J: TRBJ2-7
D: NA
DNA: TGTGCCTGGAGTGGGGAGGCCCCCTACGAGCAGTACTTC
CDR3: CAWSGEAPYEQYF

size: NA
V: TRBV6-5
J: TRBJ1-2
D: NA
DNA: TGTGCCAGCAGTTACTCGGGGGGTTTGAGTGGCTACACCTTC
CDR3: CASSYSGGLSGYTF

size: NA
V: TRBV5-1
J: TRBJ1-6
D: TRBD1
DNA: TGCGCCAGCAGCTTGGCCCCAGGGGGCCATAATTCACCCCTCCACTTT
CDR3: CASSLAPGGHNSPLHF

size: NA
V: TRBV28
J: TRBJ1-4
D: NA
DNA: TGTGCCAGCAGCCCGGGAGGAGCGGCAACTAATGAAAAACTGTTTTTT
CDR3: CASSPGGAATNEKLFF

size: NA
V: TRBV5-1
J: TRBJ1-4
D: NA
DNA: TGCGCCAGCAGCCTTGACAGCACAACTAATGAAAAACTGTTTTTT
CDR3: CASSLDSTTNEKLFF

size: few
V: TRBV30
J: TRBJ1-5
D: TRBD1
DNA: TGTGCCTGGAGTGTAGGCGGGACAGGGTTTAGGACCCAGCATTTT
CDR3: CAWSVGGTGFRTQHF

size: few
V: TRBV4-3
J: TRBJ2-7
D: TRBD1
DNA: TGCGCCAGCAGCCATTCCGGGACAGGGGAATACGAGCAGTACTTC
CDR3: CASSHSGTGEYEQYF

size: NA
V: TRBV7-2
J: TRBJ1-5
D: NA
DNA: TGTGCCAGCAGCTATGCTTTGGGCAGGGATCAGCCCCAGCATTTT
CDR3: CASSYALGRDQPQHF

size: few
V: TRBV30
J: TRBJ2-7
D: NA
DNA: TGTGCCTGGAGTGCCGGAATTTACGAGGCTCTGTACTTC
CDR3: CAWSAGIYEALYF

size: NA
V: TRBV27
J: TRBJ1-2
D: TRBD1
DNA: TGTGCCAGCAGTTTAGTGGGGGGACAGGGGTCTAACTATGGCTACACCTTC
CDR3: CASSLVGGQGSNYGYTF

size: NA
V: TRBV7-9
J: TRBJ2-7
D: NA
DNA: TGTGCCAGCAGCCCTACAGGGAACTACGAGCAGTACTTC
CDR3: CASSPTGNYEQYF

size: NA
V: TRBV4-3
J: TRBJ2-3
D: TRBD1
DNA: TGCGCCAGCAGCCAAGATAGGGGGCGGGCTACCGATACGCAGTATTTT
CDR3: CASSQDRGRATDTQYF

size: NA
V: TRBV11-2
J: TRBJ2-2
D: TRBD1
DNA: TGTGCCAGCAGCCCACGGAATTACGGACAGGGTTTAACCGGGGAGCTGTTTTTT
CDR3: CASSPRNYGQGLTGELFF

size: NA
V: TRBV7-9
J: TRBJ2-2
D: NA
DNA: TGTGCCAGCAGCTTAGGTGTCCCGCAGGGGCTGGCCGGGGAGCTGTTTTTT
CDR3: CASSLGVPQGLAGELFF

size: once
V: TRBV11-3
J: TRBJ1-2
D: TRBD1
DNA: TGTGCCAGCAGCTTAGCAGGACAGGGGGTAGGCTACACCTTC
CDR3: CASSLAGQGVGYTF

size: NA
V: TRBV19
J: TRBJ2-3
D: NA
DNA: TGTGCCAGTAGTATGCCGGTTAGCGCTAGCACAGATACGCAGTATTTT
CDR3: CASSMPVSASTDTQYF